This T cell receptor beta chain derives from a study of shared clonotypes between healthy human individuals. Generated by immunoSEQ multiplex PCR, the TCRdb table keeps only in-frame clones and is missing some. The sample has 640,000 or so clones; roughly 78% are singletons. The V gene's germline CDR1 is GTSNPN and CDR2 SVGIG (reference sequence). The CDR3 has 11 amino acids. Trimming shortened V by 0 bases and J by 7 bases, and 4 bases separated the two germline ends. This clone was detected ten times or more. Sequences were obtained from memory CD4+ T cells sorted from blood. The subset denotes: CD45RA-negative fraction. This chain connects TRBV30 to TRBJ1-3; D uncertain. This clonotype was sampled from a woman aged 30 to 39 in good health. CDR3 DNA sequence: TGTGCCTGGAGTGTGGCGAACACCATATATTTT. Its protein is CAWSVANTIYF.